This T cell receptor beta chain was recovered during a study of cytomegalovirus exposure and HLA in healthy donors. This clone was picked up one time. With 60 Vbeta and 13 Jbeta primers, the PCR was carried out. Sequencing used immunoSEQ multiplex PCR; TCRdb keeps in-frame clones, though not all of them. In the table there are 150,000 to 200,000 clones, 78% of which are singletons. This CDR3 is built from 15 residues. The V segment lost 2 bases and the J segment 7 bases; nucleotides outside the gene matches: 7. Germline CDR1 is MDHEN and CDR2 is SYDVKM. This TCR derives from a woman aged 50 to 60 in good health and CMV-seropositive. The sequencing input was PBMCs. The rearrangement joins TRBV28 to TRBJ1-5; 8 nucleotides align to TRBD1. For the CDR3, the DNA is TGTGCCAGCAGTTTAAGGGGGACAGGTGTACAGCCCCAGCATTTT. As protein: CASSLRGTGVQPQHF.